The source of this T cell receptor (beta chain) is a study of shared clonotypes between healthy human individuals. Overall study context: CD8 memory received one plate per donor, CD8 naive two, CD4 memory three and CD4 naive three.

TCRdb's table, derived via immunoSEQ multiplex PCR, lists solely in-frame clones and lacks some. The sample lists some 2,000,000 clones, 90% to 96% occurring once. This CDR3 contains 13 residues. V dropped 4 bases and J dropped 7 bases, with 13 bases sitting between them. Germline V lookup: CDR1 MNHEY, CDR2 SVGAGI. This clone was observed once. The chain carries TRBV6-5 and TRBJ1-2; D is possibly TRBD1 (5 bases). The material sequenced was naive CD4+ T cells sorted from blood. The subset: CD45RA+ positively selected. This sequence was found in a man aged 18 to 30 in good health. The CDR3 bases are TGTGCCAGCAGTTCCACCCAAACAGGTGGCTACACCTTC. Protein product: CASSSTQTGGYTF.